This T cell receptor beta chain was obtained from a study of cytomegalovirus exposure and HLA in healthy donors (dated by TCRdb to the late 2010s). At the level of the whole study: In an earlier analysis of 450 to 750 of the donors, 276 Gb of sequence data and 100 million or so unique TCR beta sequences from roughly 180 million T cells were reported. Among the roughly 430 genotyped donors, around 81% belonged to the genetic ancestry cluster associated with self-reported Caucasian donors. High-throughput TCR immunosequencing, statistical association of individual TCRs with disease status, and machine learning were combined to predict cytomegalovirus infection status. In addition to the first cohort of approximately 670 subjects, a separate validation cohort of approximately 130 different subjects was used. The number of donors typed differed by locus, with roughly 620-640 for A, B, C, DRB1 and DQB1, roughly 520 for DQA1, 600 to 610 for DPA1, and under 490 for DPB1. Class I and class II HLA loci were covered by the typing at four-digit resolution. The aim of the study was to test whether cataloging public T cell receptors could identify signatures of past pathogen exposure. Every discovery cohort repertoire had been produced on one sequencing platform. In a later genetic analysis, genome-wide SNP genotypes for about 55% of the roughly 670 donors were used, and that subset was treated as a discovery cohort. An earlier analysis of 587 of the donors used high-throughput TCR beta sequencing to judge whether each TCR beta V gene segment behaved as functional or pseudogenic. Donor age, sex, ethnicity and CMV serostatus were compiled together with the repertoire data. Roughly 5 DR-DQ haplotypes were treated as single units for association and clustering because of strong linkage in the cohort. Roughly 310 gigabases of sequencing data and 78 million or so unique TCR sequences were included in an early release covering about 600 HLA-typed donors. The study profiled the T cell repertoires of 550 to 700 subjects by immunosequencing and related them to cytomegalovirus serostatus. A later analysis re-analyzed previously published TCR beta repertoires from 666 donors and added high-resolution HLA genotyping to study TCR occurrence patterns. Rather than drawing on any new phenotypic data, the later analysis identified candidate immune exposures from TCR beta sequences and the way those sequences occurred across donors. Across about 370 genotyped donors of the cohort, an average of roughly 250,000 unique TCR beta nucleotide sequences per donor were sequenced, and approximately 17% of those sequences were non-productive. What the work shows at the level of the full study, not this receptor alone: Correlated functional status among segregating V segments might reflect linkage disequilibrium, but an unknown experimental factor could not be ruled out. An association between a missense DCLRE1C variant and V-gene and J-gene trimming of TCR beta chains was found in a later genetic analysis and replicated in an independent cohort. CMV serostatus was the only immune exposure information available for the cohort. Over 15 rarely observed V segments, including chromosome 9 orphons, were excluded from the earlier analysis of almost 600 of the donors because counts were too low. Most TCR sequences were seen in very few donors, while some public TCRs were found in many individuals. A later analysis found that TCR association rates varied across HLA loci, with DRB1 alleles showing the most associated TCRs and HLA-C alleles the fewest. According to the authors, the approach could potentially be generalized to other disease states and immunological phenotypes. Several of the top co-occurrence clusters appeared to be linked to parvovirus B19, influenza, CMV and Epstein-Barr virus, according to a later analysis. The classifier was reported to diagnose cytomegalovirus status with high specificity and sensitivity in both the original and validation cohorts. Strong co-occurrence of HLA alleles, especially DR and DQ, made assigning TCR associations to individual alleles difficult. According to a later analysis, most CMV-associated TCR beta chains appeared to be HLA-restricted, and the HLA associations seemed to be driven largely by CMV exposure. In a later analysis, HLA-associated TCR beta chains were found to be more clonally expanded and to have lower generation probabilities than equally common non-associated chains. Broadly in line with IMGT annotations, most TCR beta V segments showed up in productive rearrangements about 90% or about 30% of the time in an earlier analysis of 450 to 750 of the donors. The cohort was sequenced for TCR beta chains only, and without alpha or paired-chain data the features that could be detected were limited. The 87-base-pair reads could not distinguish some IMGT-functional V segments, including TRBV6-2 and TRBV6-3, so those segments were excluded. A further reported finding was that TCR beta sequences accurately predicted the HLA-A and HLA-B alleles for most subjects in the first cohort. Roughly uniform sequencing depth across donors was assumed in presence/absence analyses, although this assumption may not hold. The study listed 170 or so TCR beta chains as associated with cytomegalovirus. A later genetic analysis reported fewer N-insertions in productive TCRs among donors in an Asian-associated ancestry cluster than the roughly 700-donor mean. At a false discovery rate of 0.05, a later analysis linked roughly 17,000 TCR beta sequences to specific HLA alleles. HLA typing was unavailable for some donors at each locus, so association tests used only the typed subset. A cluster of highly shared sequence variants was judged likely to represent a technical artifact of the sequencing pipeline. A few of the identified cytomegalovirus-associated TCR beta chains were confirmed in vitro to be specific for cytomegalovirus antigens.

Spanning cysteine to phenylalanine, the CDR3 consists of 13 amino acids. The read is trimmed to its CDR3 DNA, 39 bases read in frame from base 1. The germline ends are 8 bases apart after V is trimmed by 0 bases and J by 5 bases. Sequences SGHNT (CDR1) and YYREEE (CDR2) are obtained from the germline V gene (reference sequence). The cohort comprised fewer than 700 healthy bone marrow donors. Cohort members were all nominally healthy when sampled, although unrecorded immune exposures were likely present. The donor tested CMV seropositive, placing the donor among the 250 to 300 seropositive members of the cohort. A peripheral blood sample was provided by each donor, and peripheral blood mononuclear cells were used for TCR beta sequencing. The Qiagen DNeasy Blood Extraction Kit was used to extract genomic DNA from the blood cell samples. For this clone: No antigen is known for it. No quality values exist for individual bases; no much larger clone is one base distant.

Library preparation employed the immunoSEQ multiplex PCR assay. For the multiplex PCR, a mixture combining 60 forward primers for TCR Vbeta segments and 13 reverse primers for TCR Jbeta segments was used. A multiplex PCR assay on genomic DNA amplified the CDR3 region of rearranged TCR beta genes. The amplified TCR beta libraries were sequenced on the Illumina HiSeq System as 87-base-pair reads. The study's processing was this. In a later analysis, some 80 million unique TCR beta chains were counted across the roughly 670 repertoires, and around 10 million of these chains were shared by at least two donors. Raw reads were error-corrected and collapsed into unique sequences with a nearest-neighbor algorithm that merged closely related sequences to remove PCR and sequencing errors. CDR3 sequences were aligned to IMGT reference sequences to assign V, D and J gene segments. For a sequence to be retained, a match of at least six nucleotides was required to both a V gene segment and a J gene segment. A rearrangement counted as productive if the CDR3 had no stop codons and remained in frame with V and J, and every other rearrangement counted as non-productive. Following IMGT convention, CDR3 was defined as the stretch from the second conserved V-encoded cysteine up to the conserved J-encoded phenylalanine. Sequences without an unambiguous match to a single V gene segment were excluded from the earlier analysis of approximately 560 of the donors. An earlier analysis of 587 of the donors classified V segments as functional when productive rearrangements were above 56.7% and as segregating when the standard deviation between donors was above 5%. A statistical classification framework was built for diagnosing cytomegalovirus status from the catalog of TCR beta chain sequences. A later analysis assigned V and J genes by comparing TCR nucleotide sequences with IMGT/GENE-DB human TR gene sequences. A later analysis assigned CDR3 sequences and most-parsimonious VDJ recombination scenarios with the TCRdist pipeline. In a later analysis, each TCR beta chain was defined by its CDR3 amino acid sequence together with its V-gene family, and reads lacking a unique V-gene family were excluded. As a way to deal with suspected cross-contamination and a sequencing artifact, a later analysis dropped roughly 600 nucleotide sequences that were highly shared and had low generation probability. In a later analysis, a clonal expansion index was calculated for each public chain from normalized within-repertoire ranks of inferred template counts. In a later analysis, generation probabilities were computed using a VDJ recombination model fitted to out-of-frame rearrangements, and the results were checked against IGoR. A later analysis scored TCR-TCR, TCR-HLA and TCR-CMV co-occurrence with hypergeometric tests, applying a repertoire-size bias correction to TCR pairs. False discovery rates were estimated in a later analysis by permuting HLA or CMV assignments 20 times. In a later analysis, co-occurring TCRs were grouped using DBSCAN, and TCRdist sequence similarity was added for clustering within HLA-allele-positive subsets. Repertoires with fewer than 30,000 or more than 120,000 public chains were left out of co-occurrence clustering, as were a handful of repertoires with anomalous nucleotide sharing. Sourced from immuneACCESS, this table was stored by TCRdb with only in-frame sequences that have V and J called. A share of the clones is absent; for the studies checked, an unresolved V gene accounts for under half, and the remainder has no known explanation. That table is the source of V, J and clone size, and D and trimming were worked out from the DNA. The sample records roughly 120,000 clones, over 60% of which are singletons. The ten largest clones capture 3% to 4% of the sample.

In this chain, TRBV5-4 is recombined with TRBJ1-1; matching of 6 bases hints at TRBD1 as the D gene. Sequencing was carried out using PBMCs. This clonotype originated in a woman in her 30s in good health and CMV-seropositive. The CDR3 region has the sequence CASSLGRGTEAFF. The DNA sequence follows: TGTGCCAGCAGCTTGGGTAGGGGGACTGAAGCTTTCTTT.